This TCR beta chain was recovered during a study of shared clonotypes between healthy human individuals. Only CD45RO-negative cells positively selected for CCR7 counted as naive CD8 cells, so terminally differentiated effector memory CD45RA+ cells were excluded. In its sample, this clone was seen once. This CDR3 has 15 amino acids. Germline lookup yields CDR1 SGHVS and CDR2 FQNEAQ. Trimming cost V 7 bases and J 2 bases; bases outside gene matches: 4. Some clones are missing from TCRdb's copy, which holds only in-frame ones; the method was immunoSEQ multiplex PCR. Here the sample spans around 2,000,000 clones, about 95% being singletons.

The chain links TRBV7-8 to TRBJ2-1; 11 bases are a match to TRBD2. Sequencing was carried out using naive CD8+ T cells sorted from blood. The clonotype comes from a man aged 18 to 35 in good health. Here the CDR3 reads CASTLLAGAYNEQFF. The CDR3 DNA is TGTGCCAGCACTCTACTAGCGGGAGCCTACAATGAGCAGTTCTTC.